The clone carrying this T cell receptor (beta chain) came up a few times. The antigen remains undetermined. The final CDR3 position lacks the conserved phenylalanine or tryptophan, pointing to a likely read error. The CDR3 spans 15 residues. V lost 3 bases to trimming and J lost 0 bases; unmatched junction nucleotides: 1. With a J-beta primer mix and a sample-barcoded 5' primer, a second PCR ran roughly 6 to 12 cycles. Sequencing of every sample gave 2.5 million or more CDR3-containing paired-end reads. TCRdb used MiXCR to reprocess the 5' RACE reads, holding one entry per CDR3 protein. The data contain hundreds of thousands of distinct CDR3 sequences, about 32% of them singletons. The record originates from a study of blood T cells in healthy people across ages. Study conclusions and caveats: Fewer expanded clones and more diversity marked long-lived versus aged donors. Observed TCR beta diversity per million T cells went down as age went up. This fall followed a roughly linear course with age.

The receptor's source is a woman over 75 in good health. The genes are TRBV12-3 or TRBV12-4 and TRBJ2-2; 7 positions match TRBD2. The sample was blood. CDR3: CASSFGGANTGELFL. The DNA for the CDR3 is TGTGCCAGCAGTTTTGGGGGGGCGAACACCGGGGAGCTGTTTTTG.